This entry features one T cell receptor (beta chain) sequence. Its antigen is still unknown. Sequencing was performed with immunoSEQ multiplex PCR; in TCRdb, only in-frame clones are kept and a portion is missing. The sample comprises 85,000 to 130,000 clones, around 90% of which are singletons, and 6.5% to 10% rests with the top ten. Germline loops: CDR1 SGHDT, CDR2 YYEEEE. V shed 4 bases and J 4 bases; nucleotides not matched to a gene: 8. The CDR3 is 14 amino acids. This sample was included in a study of T cell responses to AZD1222 COVID-19 vaccine. Study-level results: The study found Spike-specific TCR breadth and depth rose after two AZD1222 doses. The study found vaccine-associated CD4 TCRs spanning spike, dominant at 160-218 and 743-854. The study reported that nearly half of spike-specific TCRs target unmutated variant regions.

The origin of this receptor is an adult who received the AZD1222 COVID-19 vaccine. The rearrangement joins TRBV5-6 to TRBJ2-7; 7 bases map to TRBD1. Sequencing used peripheral blood, obtained 28 days after the second AZD1222 dose. The CDR3 nucleotides read TGTGCCAGCAGCCCGGAGACAGGGCCATACGAGCAGTACTTC. Translated, it gives CASSPETGPYEQYF. Variable domain in full (rest from reference TRBV5-6 and TRBJ2-7): DAGVTQSPTHLIKTRGQQVTLRCSPKSGHDTVSWYQQALGQGPQFIFQYYEEEERQRGNFPDRFSGHQFPNYSSELNVNALLLGDSALYLCASSPETGPYEQYFGPGTRLTVT.